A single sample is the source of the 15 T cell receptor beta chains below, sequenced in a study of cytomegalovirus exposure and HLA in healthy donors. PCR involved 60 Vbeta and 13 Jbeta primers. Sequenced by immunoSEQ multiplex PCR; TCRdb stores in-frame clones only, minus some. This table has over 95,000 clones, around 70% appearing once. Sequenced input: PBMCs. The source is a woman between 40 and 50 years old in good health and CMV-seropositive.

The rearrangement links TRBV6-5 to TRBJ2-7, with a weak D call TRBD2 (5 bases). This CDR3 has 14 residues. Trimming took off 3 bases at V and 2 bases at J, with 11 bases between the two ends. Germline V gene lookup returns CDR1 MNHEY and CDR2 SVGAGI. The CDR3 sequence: CASSYWRTPYEQYF. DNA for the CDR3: TGTGCCAGCAGTTATTGGAGGACGCCCTACGAGCAGTACTTC.

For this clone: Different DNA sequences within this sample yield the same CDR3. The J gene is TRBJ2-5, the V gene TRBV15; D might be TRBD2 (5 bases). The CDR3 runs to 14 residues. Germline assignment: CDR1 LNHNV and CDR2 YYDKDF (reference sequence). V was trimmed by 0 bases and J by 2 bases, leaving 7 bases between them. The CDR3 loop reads CATSRDRGQETQYF. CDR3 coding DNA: TGTGCCACCAGCAGAGATAGAGGGCAAGAGACCCAGTACTTC.

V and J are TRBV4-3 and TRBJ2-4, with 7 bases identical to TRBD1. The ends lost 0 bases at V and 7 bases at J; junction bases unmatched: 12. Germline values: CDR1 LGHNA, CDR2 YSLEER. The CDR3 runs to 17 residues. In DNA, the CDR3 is TGCGCCAGCAGCCAAGACAGGACCTCAGGGGGAAGGAACATTCAGTACTTC. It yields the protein CASSQDRTSGGRNIQYF.

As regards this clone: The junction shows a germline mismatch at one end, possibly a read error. Here the CDR3 DNA reads TGTGCCAGCAGTCCGGGACAGCTTGGGGCTAACAATGAAGCTTTCTTT. Its protein product is CASSPGQLGANNEAFF. The chain links TRBV6-6 to TRBJ1-1, with TRBD1 matching over 7 bases. This CDR3 contains 16 residues. The V gene's germline CDR1 is MNHNY and CDR2 SVGAGI (reference sequence).

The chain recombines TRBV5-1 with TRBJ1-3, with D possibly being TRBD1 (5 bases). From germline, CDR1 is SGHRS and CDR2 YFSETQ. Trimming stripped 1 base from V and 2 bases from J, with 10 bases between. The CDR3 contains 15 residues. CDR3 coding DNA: TGCGCCAGCAGCTTGAGGGGTTCTGCTGGAAACACCATATATTTT. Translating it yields CASSLRGSAGNTIYF.

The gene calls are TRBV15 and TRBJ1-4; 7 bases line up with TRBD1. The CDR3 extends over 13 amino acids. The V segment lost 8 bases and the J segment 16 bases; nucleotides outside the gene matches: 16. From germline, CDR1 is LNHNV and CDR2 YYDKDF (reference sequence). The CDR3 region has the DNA TGTGCCACCTCCCCGAACCTACTCCGGGACAGGTTTTTT. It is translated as CATSPNLLRDRFF.

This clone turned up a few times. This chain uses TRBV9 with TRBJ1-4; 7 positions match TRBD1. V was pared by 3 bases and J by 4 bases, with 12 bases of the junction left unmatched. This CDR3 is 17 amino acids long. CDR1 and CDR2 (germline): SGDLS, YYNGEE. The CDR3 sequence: CASSALPGGSGNEKLFF. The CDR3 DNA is TGTGCCAGCAGCGCGTTACCAGGGGGATCTGGTAATGAAAAACTGTTTTTT.

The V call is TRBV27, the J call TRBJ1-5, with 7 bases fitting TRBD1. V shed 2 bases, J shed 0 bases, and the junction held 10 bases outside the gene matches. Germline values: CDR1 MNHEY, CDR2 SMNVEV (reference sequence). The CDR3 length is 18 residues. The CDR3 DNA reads TGTGCCAGCAGTTTAAGGCCACCGACAGGGTTTAGCAATCAGCCCCAGCATTTT. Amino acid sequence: CASSLRPPTGFSNQPQHF.

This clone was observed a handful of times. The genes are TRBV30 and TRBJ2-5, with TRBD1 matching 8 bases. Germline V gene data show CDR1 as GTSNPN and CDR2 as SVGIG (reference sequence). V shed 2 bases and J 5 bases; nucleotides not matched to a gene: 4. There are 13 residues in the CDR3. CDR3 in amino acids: CAWSSGQGETQYF. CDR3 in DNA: TGTGCCTGGAGTTCCGGACAGGGTGAGACCCAGTACTTC.

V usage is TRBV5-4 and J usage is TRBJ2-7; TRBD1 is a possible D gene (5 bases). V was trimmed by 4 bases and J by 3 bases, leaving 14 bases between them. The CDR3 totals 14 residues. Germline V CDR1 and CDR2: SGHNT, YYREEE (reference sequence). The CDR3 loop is CASSGSTDSYEQYF. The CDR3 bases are TGTGCCAGCAGCGGATCGACAGATAGCTACGAGCAGTACTTC.

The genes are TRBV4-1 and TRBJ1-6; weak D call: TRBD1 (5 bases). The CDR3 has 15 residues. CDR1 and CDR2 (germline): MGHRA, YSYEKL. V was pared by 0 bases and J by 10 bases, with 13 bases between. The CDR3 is CASSQDWRGRSPLHF. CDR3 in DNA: TGCGCCAGCAGCCAAGATTGGAGGGGAAGGTCACCCCTCCACTTT.

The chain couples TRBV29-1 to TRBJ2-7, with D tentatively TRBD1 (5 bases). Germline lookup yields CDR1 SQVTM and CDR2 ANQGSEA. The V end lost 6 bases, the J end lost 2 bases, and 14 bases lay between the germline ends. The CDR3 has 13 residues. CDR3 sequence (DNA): TGCAGCGTCCAGGGCGGCACTACCTACGAGCAGTACTTC. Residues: CSVQGGTTYEQYF.

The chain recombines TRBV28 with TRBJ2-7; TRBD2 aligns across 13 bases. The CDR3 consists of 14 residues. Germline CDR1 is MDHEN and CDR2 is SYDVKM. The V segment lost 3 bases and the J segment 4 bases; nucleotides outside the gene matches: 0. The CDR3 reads CASSLTSGRYEQYF. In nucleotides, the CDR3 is TGTGCCAGCAGTTTGACTAGCGGGAGGTACGAGCAGTACTTC.

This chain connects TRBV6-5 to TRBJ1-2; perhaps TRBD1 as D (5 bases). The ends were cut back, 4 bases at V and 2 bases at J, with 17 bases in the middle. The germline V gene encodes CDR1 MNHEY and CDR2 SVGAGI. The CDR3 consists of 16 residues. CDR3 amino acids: CASSSPLGGENYGYTF. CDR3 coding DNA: TGTGCCAGCAGTTCCCCTCTCGGGGGGGAGAACTATGGCTACACCTTC.

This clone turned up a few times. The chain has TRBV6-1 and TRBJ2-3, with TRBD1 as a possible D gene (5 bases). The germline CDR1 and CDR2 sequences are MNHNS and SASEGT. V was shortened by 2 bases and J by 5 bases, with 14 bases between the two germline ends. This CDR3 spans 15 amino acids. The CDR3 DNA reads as TGTGCCAGCAGTGAAAAGGGGCCATGGGGAGATACGCAGTATTTT. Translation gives CASSEKGPWGDTQYF.